This entry describes one T cell receptor (beta chain). The target antigen is unknown. The PCR made use of 60 Vbeta and 13 Jbeta primers. Assay: immunoSEQ multiplex PCR; the TCRdb copy retains only in-frame clones and omits some. The sample shows 99,000 or so clones, approximately 76% of them seen only once. This specimen belongs to a study of cytomegalovirus exposure and HLA in healthy donors. Study-wide findings and caveats: The authors later found HLA-associated TCR beta chains more clonally expanded than equally common others.

This cohort consisted of healthy bone marrow donors. At collection, donors were nominally healthy, but unrecorded immune exposures were probable. J gave up 10 bases and V 6 bases, and 13 bases lay outside the gene matches. Looked up from germline, CDR1 is SQVTM and CDR2 is ANQGSEA. CDR3 length: 15 amino acids. This sequence joins TRBV29-1 and TRBJ2-1; TRBD1 aligns across 12 bases. The receptor was isolated from a woman aged 18-35 years in good health and CMV-seropositive. Material: PBMCs. CDR3 bases: TGCAGCGTGTCGGGACAGGGGGCGCGGGTTCAAGAGCAGTTCTTC. As protein: CSVSGQGARVQEQFF.